These T cell receptor beta chains were read from a single sample in a study of OX40 agonist ivuxolimab in advanced cancers. Libraries were prepared by immunoSEQ multiplex PCR; TCRdb keeps only in-frame clonotypes and omits some of them. The profile shows approximately 50,000 clones, approximately 86% of them singletons. The sequencing here drew on CD4+ or CD8+ T cells sorted from blood, taken in a trial of the OX40 agonist ivuxolimab. Receptors were obtained from an adult with an advanced solid tumor such as melanoma, head and neck, liver or kidney cancer. The CDR3 runs from the conserved cysteine through the conserved F or W. The D gene is left open where the match is weak. Not all rows give a size; the values are once, few, many and, for expanded clones, a class.

clone_size	v_call	d_call	j_call	cdr3_nt	cdr3_aa
-	TRBV27	-	TRBJ2-1	TGTGCCAGCAGTAAGAGCCCCGTGGCAGGGAAGCATGAGCAGTTCTTC	CASSKSPVAGKHEQFF
-	TRBV4-2	TRBD2	TRBJ2-7	TGTGCCAGCAGCCAAGCAACTAGCGGGAGCTACGAGCAGTACTTC	CASSQATSGSYEQYF
-	TRBV9	-	TRBJ2-3	TGTGCCAGCAGCGTCCAGGGCACAGATACGCAGTATTTT	CASSVQGTDTQYF
-	TRBV2	-	TRBJ2-1	TGTGCCAGCAAGGGGCCCTACAATGAGCAGTTCTTC	CASKGPYNEQFF
-	TRBV7-2	TRBD2	TRBJ2-5	TGTGCCAGCACGGGCGGGGGTGAAGAGACCCAGTACTTC	CASTGGGEETQYF
-	TRBV4-3	-	TRBJ1-6	TGCGCCAGCAGCCAAGCTAGGGGCTCCTCCTATAATTCACCCCTCCACTTT	CASSQARGSSYNSPLHF
-	TRBV11-2	TRBD1	TRBJ2-1	TGTGCCAGCAGCTCCTACTTGGACAGGGGGCCTTACAATGAGCAGTTCTTC	CASSSYLDRGPYNEQFF
once	TRBV6-5	-	TRBJ1-4	TGTGCCACCGAGGACAGCTTTAATGAAAAACTGTTTTTT	CATEDSFNEKLFF
few	TRBV25-1	-	TRBJ1-1	TGTGCCAGCAGATGGGGAGGCACTGAAGCTTTCTTT	CASRWGGTEAFF
-	TRBV4-1	-	TRBJ1-2	TGCGCCAGCAGCCAAGATGAGGACAGCCATTTCTATGGCTACACCTTC	CASSQDEDSHFYGYTF
-	TRBV9	-	TRBJ1-2	TGTGCCAGCAGATCAGGAACGAGAGGCTATGGCTACACCTTC	CASRSGTRGYGYTF
-	TRBV5-4	-	TRBJ1-2	TGTGCCAGCAGCCATGGACAGACCCGTTATGGCTACACCTTC	CASSHGQTRYGYTF
-	TRBV5-4	TRBD2	TRBJ2-7	TGTGCCAGCAGCTTGGAGGGGCGTAGCGGGGGTGGATACGAGCAGTACTTT	CASSLEGRSGGGYEQYF
-	TRBV30	-	TRBJ1-3	TGTGCCTGGAGTGTGGGGGACACCATATATTTT	CAWSVGDTIYF
-	TRBV5-5	-	TRBJ2-7	TGTGCCAGCAGCTTGGCGGGCGCTGTCTCCTACGAGCAGTACTTC	CASSLAGAVSYEQYF
-	TRBV5-8	TRBD1	TRBJ2-1	TGTGCCAGCAGCTTGTTGACAGGGAGCTCCTACAATGAGCAGTTCTTC	CASSLLTGSSYNEQFF
-	TRBV4-1	TRBD1	TRBJ1-1	TGCGCCAGCAGCCAAGATCGGGCAGGGGGCGAGGGCACTGAAGCTTTCTTT	CASSQDRAGGEGTEAFF
-	TRBV30	-	TRBJ1-1	TGTGCCTGGAGTGTAGGCCAGCTGTTCAGGGCTTTCTTT	CAWSVGQLFRAFF
-	TRBV7-9	-	TRBJ2-3	TGTGCCAGCAGTTCCCGACTTTCCCCCACAGATACGCAGTATTTT	CASSSRLSPTDTQYF
once	TRBV12-5	-	TRBJ1-3	TGTGCTAGTACTCGACAGACCACTGGAAACACCATATATTTT	CASTRQTTGNTIYF
few	TRBV19	TRBD2	TRBJ2-7	TGTGCCAGTACCCGGGAGGCCACGCGCGGCGAGCAGTACTTC	CASTREATRGEQYF
-	TRBV2	-	TRBJ1-1	TGTGCCAGCAGTCAGGAGTCAGGGGCCACTGAAGCTTTCTTT	CASSQESGATEAFF
once	TRBV6-1	-	TRBJ1-5	TGTGCCAGCAGTCTGAGAATCAATCAGCCCCAGCATTTT	CASSLRINQPQHF
-	TRBV5-1	TRBD2	TRBJ2-4	TGCGCCAGCAGCGGGGGACTAGCGGGAGCCCCGGGGAACATTCAGTACTTC	CASSGGLAGAPGNIQYF
-	TRBV6-5	-	TRBJ1-2	TGTGCCAGCAGTTATGACGTGAACTATGGCTACACCTTC	CASSYDVNYGYTF
-	TRBV4-2	-	TRBJ1-6	TGTGCCAGCAGCCAGGGGTCCAGTGGGAGGTCACCCCTCCACTTT	CASSQGSSGRSPLHF
-	TRBV4-2	TRBD2	TRBJ2-1	TGTGCCAGCAGCCCCAGACTAGCGGGCCTCACCAACGGGGGTGAGCAGTTCTTC	CASSPRLAGLTNGGEQFF